This TCR beta chain was found in a study of CD8+ T cells in alopecia areata (dated by TCRdb to the late 2010s). Broadly, across the study: Treated patients were enrolled in an open-label pilot trial of oral tofacitinib, 5 to 10 mg twice daily, for moderate-to-severe alopecia areata. Patients received tofacitinib for 6 to 18 months and were then followed off drug for 6 months to check for delayed response and recurrence. In both human patients and the C3H/HeJ mouse model, the study applied high-throughput TCRbeta sequencing to look at T cell clonal expansion in alopecia areata. Human TCRbeta sequencing covered scalp tissue and sorted CD4+ and CD8+ peripheral blood T cells from patchy and totalis/universalis alopecia areata patients and healthy controls. Tofacitinib-treated patients had biopsies at baseline and at 4 and 24 weeks of treatment, with a later scalp biopsy in several patients. Scalp clonality was compared among normal scalp (n=4), patchy alopecia areata scalp (n=8), and alopecia totalis/universalis scalp (n=8). RNA was obtained with the PAXgene miRNA kit for fixed scalp, the miRNeasy kit for PBMCs, and the RNeasy kit for mouse skin. immunoSEQ multiplex PCR using 35 Vbeta forward primers and 13 Jbeta reverse primers was used to amplify TCRbeta CDR3 regions.

Peripheral blood and lesional scalp punch biopsies were obtained from patients with alopecia areata. PBMCs were isolated by density centrifugation and stained for CD3, CD4 and CD8, after which CD4+ and CD8+ T cells were sorted on a FACSAria. The germline V and J ends show losses of 2 bases and 3 bases respectively, and no gene match explains 3 bases of the junction. CDR1 and CDR2 are read off the germline V gene (reference sequence) as GTSNPN and SVGIG. Reading from cysteine to phenylalanine, the CDR3 counts 15 amino acids. Only the CDR3 portion is preserved as DNA: 45 bases, with reading frame beginning at the first base. As for this clone: Its cognate antigen has yet to be identified. Base qualities are not recorded, but no much larger clone differs from it by a single base.

Study-level results and caveats: Higher clonality and more expanded CD8+ clones were observed in lesional scalp than in normal scalp, particularly in alopecia totalis/universalis, a finding suggestive of antigenic drive. Scalp TCR repertoire analysis is complicated because resident alphabeta T cells in normal human skin are also sequenced, whereas mouse skin is dominated by gammadelta T cells. Shared TCR sequences between patients were less evident than in mice, which may be partly attributable to HLA diversity in the patient population.

Libraries were prepared through the immunoSEQ multiplex PCR assay. To provide template for TCR sequencing, every sample had RNA extracted and reverse transcribed into cDNA. SuperScript III was used to make first-strand cDNA, primed with a 2:1 mix of oligo-dT and random hexamers. A synthetic immune receptor repertoire was used to assess amplification bias, and residual bias was removed computationally. As for the original processing: Raw reads were preprocessed to remove errors, and CDR3 was defined according to IMGT conventions as the region from the conserved cysteine to phenylalanine. Clonality was calculated as 1 minus Shannon entropy normalized by log2 of the number of productive unique TCRs. Whether each scalp clone was CD4 or CD8 was inferred by checking scalp TCRbeta sequences against the CD4 and CD8 repertoires from sorted blood. Here the immuneACCESS table is served through TCRdb, limited to in-frame sequences with V and J called. Missing clones are a known gap in these copies; in checked studies unresolved V genes cover under half, and the rest lacks a known reason. The V and J calls and clone size come from that table; D and trimming were worked out from the DNA. Within this sample are about 97,000 clones, with around 38% of them counted one time only. The ten largest clones take up approximately 1.5% of the sample.

Sequenced sample: CD4+ T cells sorted from blood. This receptor was obtained from a human donor with alopecia areata. The V gene is TRBV30 and the J gene is TRBJ1-6; TRBD1 lines up with 8 middle nucleotides. The CDR3 corresponds to CAWSTQGVYNSPLHF. The nucleotide sequence is TGTGCCTGGAGTACACAGGGGGTCTATAATTCACCCCTCCACTTT.